The present entry profiles one T cell receptor beta chain with its context. No antigen is known for it. PBMCs yielded sorted CD4+ and CD8+ T cells. The sample is drawn from a study of CD8+ T cells in alopecia areata. Study-wide results and caveats: Possibly as an HLA-related effect, TCR sharing across patients appeared less clear than in mice.

Germline CDR1 reads SGDLS; CDR2 reads YYNGEE. The V end lost 2 bases, the J end lost 0 bases, and 15 bases lay between the germline ends. CDR3 size: 16 residues. Extracted RNA was reverse transcribed, and the resulting cDNA served as sequencing template. Clones were sequenced by immunoSEQ multiplex PCR, and TCRdb holds only the in-frame ones, with some missing. The data hold approximately 65,000 clones, with around half observed a single time. Material: CD8+ T cells sorted from blood, obtained at week 0. The TCR originated in a human donor with alopecia areata. V gene TRBV9 combines with J gene TRBJ2-7, with D tentatively TRBD2 (6 bases). The DNA of the CDR3 is TGTGCCAGCAGCGTGGGGACTTCTCCTTCCTCCTACGAGCAGTACTTC. Translating it yields CASSVGTSPSSYEQYF. Variable domain in full (rest from reference TRBV9 and TRBJ2-7): DSGVTQTPKHLITATGQRVTLRCSPRSGDLSVYWYQQSLDQGLQFLIQYYNGEERAKGNILERFSAQQFPDLHSELNLSSLELGDSALYFCASSVGTSPSSYEQYFGPGTRLTVT.